One and the same sample provided the 27 T cell receptor beta chains below, sequenced in a study of cytomegalovirus exposure and HLA in healthy donors. Researchers ran the PCR with 60 Vbeta and 13 Jbeta primers. Sequencing used immunoSEQ multiplex PCR; TCRdb keeps in-frame clones, though not all of them. The data contain approximately 46,000 clones, 70% to 80% of them singletons. Sequencing was carried out using PBMCs. These receptors all come from a man aged 25 to 40 in good health and CMV-seronegative.

This clone has just a few counts. The chain joins TRBV30 to TRBJ2-1; 16 bases align to TRBD2. V shed 4 bases, J shed 11 bases, and the junction held 8 bases outside the gene matches. The CDR3 length is 15 residues. CDR1 is GTSNPN and CDR2 is SVGIG in the germline V gene (reference sequence). The CDR3 loop reads CAWTGTSGRAVQQFF. The CDR3, as DNA: TGTGCCTGGACCGGGACTAGCGGGAGGGCAGTGCAGCAGTTCTTC.

The chain is built from TRBV5-8 and TRBJ2-4; weak D call: TRBD2 (6 bases). This CDR3 region has 18 residues. From germline, CDR1 is SGHTS and CDR2 YDEGEE. Trimming took 0 bases from V and 3 from J, leaving 19 bases between them. CDR3 sequence (DNA): TGTGCCAGCAGCTTGGTTGGTTCGGGACTTATTGACAAAAACATTCAGTACTTC. This sequence encodes CASSLVGSGLIDKNIQYF.

V usage is TRBV7-6 and J usage is TRBJ1-3; 8 nucleotides align to TRBD1. V trimming: 6 bases; J trimming: 2 bases; junction bases outside the gene matches: 18. Germline-derived CDR1 and CDR2 are SGHVS and FNYEAQ. The CDR3 totals 19 residues. CDR3 protein: CASSPLSGRGRLTGNTIYF. Here the CDR3 DNA reads TGTGCCAGCAGTCCATTAAGTGGCAGGGGGCGTTTAACTGGAAACACCATATATTTT.

The V call is TRBV5-1, the J call TRBJ1-5, with 7 bases aligning to TRBD1. This CDR3 is built from 16 residues. The germline gives CDR1 SGHRS, CDR2 YFSETQ. The trim removed 5 bases at V and 0 bases at J, leaving 8 bases unmatched. CDR3 loop: CASRPGGGGSNQPQHF. The CDR3, as DNA: TGCGCCAGCAGGCCGGGAGGGGGCGGTAGCAATCAGCCCCAGCATTTT.

CDR3: CASRTLGGDYGYTF. In DNA form, the CDR3 reads TGTGCCAGTAGGACCCTCGGGGGAGACTATGGCTACACCTTC. The V call is TRBV19, the J call TRBJ1-2, with D possibly matching TRBD1 (5 bases). Germline V lookup: CDR1 LNHDA, CDR2 SQIVND (reference sequence). Trimming took 6 bases from V and 3 from J, leaving 14 bases between them. The CDR3 is 14 residues long.

The chain links TRBV9 to TRBJ2-3; TRBD2 agrees at 7 bases. The CDR3 has 20 amino acids. Germline CDR1 reads SGDLS; CDR2 reads YYNGEE. Losses at the gene ends were 3 bases for V and 2 bases for J; bases not matched to a gene: 21. The DNA of the CDR3 is TGTGCCAGCAGCGCTCCCCTCATAGCGGGTCGGGACTTATTCACAGATACGCAGTATTTT. This codes for CASSAPLIAGRDLFTDTQYF. The full variable domain, completed using reference TRBV9 and TRBJ2-3, is DSGVTQTPKHLITATGQRVTLRCSPRSGDLSVYWYQQSLDQGLQFLIQYYNGEERAKGNILERFSAQQFPDLHSELNLSSLELGDSALYFCASSAPLIAGRDLFTDTQYFGPGTRLTVL.

V is TRBV30 and J is TRBJ2-2, with TRBD2 as a possible D gene (6 bases). This CDR3 comprises 13 residues. Trimming left V 2 bases short and J 6 bases short, with 10 bases between. CDR1 GTSNPN and CDR2 SVGIG come from the germline V gene (reference sequence). The DNA for the CDR3 is TGTGCCTGGAGTAAGACTAGTCCCGGGGAGCTGTTTTTT. Translated: CAWSKTSPGELFF.

V is TRBV5-4 and J is TRBJ2-5; TRBD1 agrees at 7 bases. The V and J ends lost 3 bases and 5 bases, in that order; junction bases with no gene match: 13. CDR1 is SGHNT, CDR2 YYREEE, per germline (reference sequence). This CDR3 spans 16 amino acids. The CDR3 DNA reads as TGTGCCAGCAGCTCCGGAGCGGCGACAGGGTTTGAGACCCAGTACTTC. Translating gives CASSSGAATGFETQYF.

The chain carries TRBV11-2 and TRBJ1-5; a possible D gene is TRBD1 (6 bases). Germline assignment: CDR1 SGHAT and CDR2 FQNNGV. Trimming cost V 0 bases and J 4 bases, with 16 bases left between them. The CDR3 runs to 17 residues. The CDR3 sequence is CASSLDVGKQGNQPQHF. The CDR3 region has the DNA TGTGCCAGCAGCTTAGATGTGGGGAAACAGGGTAATCAGCCCCAGCATTTT.

The chain links TRBV5-1 to TRBJ2-1; 7 bases map to TRBD1. The CDR3 is 15 amino acids. V was pared by 0 bases and J by 10 bases, with 10 bases of the junction left unmatched. Germline V lookup: CDR1 SGHRS, CDR2 YFSETQ. The CDR3 nucleotides read TGCGCCAGCAGCTTGGGATGGGGGACAGCGTACGAGCAGTTCTTC. Protein sequence: CASSLGWGTAYEQFF.

V and J are TRBV7-6 and TRBJ2-7; possibly TRBD1 for D (6 bases). The germline V gene encodes CDR1 SGHVS and CDR2 FNYEAQ. Trimming removed 1 base at V and 4 bases at J, with 17 bases between. The CDR3 is 16 amino acids. CDR3 in DNA: TGTGCCAGCAGCTTAGGTTCGGAAGGACAGAGATACGAGCAGTACTTC. This encodes CASSLGSEGQRYEQYF.

This clone was seen a few times. This chain joins TRBV6-1 and TRBJ1-2; no reliable D call. The germline V and J ends were trimmed by 6 bases and 8 bases, with 16 bases remaining between them. Germline V gene data show CDR1 as MNHNS and CDR2 as SASEGT. The CDR3 is 13 residues long. The CDR3 region is CASRAEALGGYTF. DNA of the CDR3: TGTGCCAGCAGGGCCGAAGCTCTCGGGGGCTACACCTTC.

The table lists this clone with a few counts. The chain links TRBV7-8 to TRBJ2-5; the D gene is possibly TRBD2 (5 bases). Trimming removed 3 bases from V and 5 bases from J, with 16 bases in between. CDR3 length: 15 amino acids. The V gene's germline CDR1 is SGHVS and CDR2 FQNEAQ. CDR3 region: CASSFSSVLEETQYF. The CDR3 region has the DNA TGTGCCAGCAGCTTTAGTAGCGTCTTGGAGGAGACCCAGTACTTC.

This chain connects TRBV4-1 to TRBJ1-2; TRBD1 matches at 10 bases. The CDR3 has 16 residues. V shed 1 base, J shed 5 bases, and the junction held 7 bases outside the gene matches. Per germline, CDR1 MGHRA and CDR2 YSYEKL. For the CDR3, the DNA is TGCGCCAGCAGCCAAGGCGTGACAGGGGGCTCTTATGGCTACACCTTC. As protein: CASSQGVTGGSYGYTF.

The rearrangement uses TRBV5-4 and TRBJ2-1; 8 nucleotides agree with TRBD1. The length of the CDR3 is 16 residues. The germline V gene encodes CDR1 SGHNT and CDR2 YYREEE (reference sequence). The V and J ends lost 7 bases and 0 bases, in that order; junction bases with no gene match: 9. The CDR3 sequence: CASGRGLANSYNEQFF. CDR3 DNA sequence: TGTGCCAGCGGCAGGGGGCTAGCGAACTCCTACAATGAGCAGTTCTTC. Filled out from reference TRBV5-4 and TRBJ2-1, the complete variable domain reads ETGVTQSPTHLIKTRGQQVTLRCSSQSGHNTVSWYQQALGQGPQFIFQYYREEENGRGNFPPRFSGLQFPNYSSELNVNALELDDSALYLCASGRGLANSYNEQFFGPGTRLTVL.

This chain links TRBV7-9 with TRBJ2-6, with 7 bases that match TRBD1. Germline trimming cut 5 bases from V and 1 base from J; bases unmatched to any gene: 2. CDR1 and CDR2 (germline): SEHNR, FQNEAQ (reference sequence). The CDR3 is 15 amino acids. DNA of the CDR3: TGTGCCAGCAGCAAGGACAGGTCTGGGGCCAACGTCCTGACTTTC. Encoded protein: CASSKDRSGANVLTF.

Only one count was recorded for this clone. The chain joins TRBV7-9 to TRBJ2-7, with 7 bases lining up with TRBD1. Germline CDR1 reads SEHNR; CDR2 reads FQNEAQ (reference sequence). The CDR3 totals 15 residues. V lost 6 bases, J lost 3 bases, and 11 bases stayed unmatched. The CDR3: CASSLKGTAHYEQYF. In nucleotides, the CDR3 is TGTGCCAGCAGTTTAAAAGGGACAGCTCACTACGAGCAGTACTTC. Complete variable domain (other parts from reference TRBV7-9 and TRBJ2-7): DTGVSQNPRHKITKRGQNVTFRCDPISEHNRLYWYRQTLGQGPEFLTYFQNEAQLEKSRLLSDRFSAERPKGSFSTLEIQRTEQGDSAMYLCASSLKGTAHYEQYFGPGTRLTVT.

This chain uses TRBV6-5 with TRBJ2-7, with a possible D match to TRBD2 (6 bases). V was pared by 7 bases and J by 2 bases, with 18 bases between. Germline CDR1 is MNHEY and CDR2 is SVGAGI. The CDR3 sequence is 15 residues long. CDR3 loop: CASTTPGAGPYEQYF. As DNA, the CDR3 is TGTGCCAGCACCACCCCGGGAGCGGGCCCCTACGAGCAGTACTTC.

The J gene is TRBJ2-1, the V gene TRBV9; D not resolved. Germline CDR1 and CDR2: SGDLS and YYNGEE. There are 13 residues in the CDR3. V lost 0 bases, J lost 10 bases, and 11 bases lay in between. The CDR3 spells CASSVASGLEQFF. The CDR3 nucleotides are TGTGCCAGCAGCGTAGCTTCTGGTCTAGAGCAGTTCTTC.

V usage is TRBV10-2 and J usage is TRBJ2-7, with 7 bases lining up with TRBD1. The J segment lost 1 base and the V segment lost 6 bases, leaving 3 bases of the junction unmatched. Germline CDR1 WSHSY, CDR2 SAAADI. The CDR3 has 13 amino acids. CDR3 amino acids: CASRSTGSYEQYF. For the CDR3, the DNA is TGCGCCAGCAGATCGACAGGGTCCTACGAGCAGTACTTC.

This chain connects TRBV10-1 to TRBJ2-1; 7 bases line up with TRBD2. J lost 7 bases, V lost 5 bases, and 11 bases had no gene match. Germline CDR1 is WNHNN and CDR2 is SYGVQD (reference sequence). The length of the CDR3 is 15 residues. The CDR3 protein is CASSSPSGIGNEQFF. The CDR3 bases are TGCGCCAGCAGTTCTCCGAGCGGGATCGGTAATGAGCAGTTCTTC.

J is TRBJ2-7 and V is TRBV12-5; 8 bases match TRBD1. V dropped 5 bases and J dropped 4; count of bases not matched to a gene: 10. CDR1 is LGHNT and CDR2 is FRNRAP in the germline V gene. The CDR3 contains 15 residues. The CDR3 nucleotides read TGTGCTAGTGGTGCCTCCCCGAACAGGGGGTACGAGCAGTACTTC. Protein product: CASGASPNRGYEQYF.

The chain links TRBV6-5 to TRBJ1-2, with a weak D call TRBD1 (5 bases). Trimming shortened V by 2 bases and J by 7 bases, and 11 bases separated the two germline ends. CDR3 length: 13 residues. The V gene's germline CDR1 is MNHEY and CDR2 SVGAGI. CDR3 nucleotides: TGTGCCAGCAGTTACGGGGCAGGGTTTGGCTACACCTTC. This encodes CASSYGAGFGYTF.

The V gene is TRBV5-6, the J gene TRBJ2-7; maybe TRBD1 (5 bases). The CDR3 is 13 amino acids. Per germline, CDR1 SGHDT and CDR2 YYEEEE. V lost 4 bases to trimming and J lost 1 base, with 9 bases between them. CDR3 amino acids: CASSQGYSYEQYF. The DNA for the CDR3 is TGTGCCAGCAGCCAGGGATATTCCTACGAGCAGTACTTC.

In its sample, this clone was seen a few times. This chain uses TRBV6-6 with TRBJ2-3, with D unclear. Trimming took off 1 base at V and 0 bases at J, with 8 bases between the two ends. This CDR3 is 15 amino acids long. The germline gives CDR1 MNHNY, CDR2 SVGAGI (reference sequence). The CDR3 bases are TGTGCCAGCAGTTACTGGGCAGCCAGCACAGATACGCAGTATTTT. It is translated as CASSYWAASTDTQYF.

In its sample, this clone was seen a few times. The rearrangement links TRBV27 to TRBJ2-7; D not resolved. The CDR3 runs to 13 residues. Germline assignment: CDR1 MNHEY and CDR2 SMNVEV (reference sequence). V was clipped by 3 bases and J by 6 bases, with 12 bases between them. The CDR3 DNA is TGTGCCAGCAGTTTTGCGGCCGGGTTCGAGCAGTACTTC. Its translation: CASSFAAGFEQYF.

This clone was found once. V gene TRBV6-1 combines with J gene TRBJ2-5, with 10 positions matching TRBD1. Trimming took 4 bases from V and 1 from J; bases not matched to a gene: 9. Germline V gene data show CDR1 as MNHNS and CDR2 as SASEGT. The CDR3 consists of 17 residues. CDR3 region: CASSGSLGQGSQETQYF. The CDR3 DNA follows: TGTGCCAGCAGTGGTTCCTTGGGACAGGGGTCCCAAGAGACCCAGTACTTC.